The entry that follows covers one TCR beta chain sequence. Antigen unknown. The protocol was immunoSEQ multiplex PCR, while the TCRdb copy is restricted to in-frame clones and leaves out a portion. Among approximately 300,000 clones listed, 86% were seen once. It was the approximately 130-subject validation cohort, separate from the roughly 700-subject first cohort, to which the donors belonged. The CDR3 covers 14 residues. V was pared by 2 bases and J by 2 bases, with 5 bases of the junction left unmatched. CDR1 is SQVTM, CDR2 ANQGSEA, per germline. These data come from a study of cytomegalovirus exposure and HLA in healthy donors. General study results and limits: The dataset shows that most TCR sequences were rare, while some public TCRs occurred in many donors.

Sequencing was performed on PBMCs. The TCR originated in a young woman in good health and CMV-seronegative. The rearrangement joins TRBV29-1 to TRBJ2-7; 8 bases agree with TRBD2. CDR3 sequence (DNA): TGCAGCGTTGAACGGCGGGGGGCTCCCTACGAGCAGTACTTC. It yields the protein CSVERRGAPYEQYF.